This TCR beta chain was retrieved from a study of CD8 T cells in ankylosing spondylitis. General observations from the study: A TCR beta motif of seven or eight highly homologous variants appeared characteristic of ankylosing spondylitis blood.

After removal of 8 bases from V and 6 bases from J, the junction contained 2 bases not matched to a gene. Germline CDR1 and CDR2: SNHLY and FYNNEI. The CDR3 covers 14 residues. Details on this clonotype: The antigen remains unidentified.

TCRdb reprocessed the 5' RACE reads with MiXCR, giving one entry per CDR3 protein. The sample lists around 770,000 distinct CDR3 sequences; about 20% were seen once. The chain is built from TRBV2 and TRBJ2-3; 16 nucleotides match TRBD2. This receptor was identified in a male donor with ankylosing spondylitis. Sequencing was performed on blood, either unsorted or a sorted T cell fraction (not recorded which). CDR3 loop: CASGTSGGADTQYF. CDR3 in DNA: TGTGCCAGCGGGACTAGCGGGGGGGCGGATACGCAGTATTTT.